This TCR beta chain was captured by sequencing in a study of T cell responses to AZD1222 COVID-19 vaccine (TCRdb year 2021). General notes on the study: TCR sequencing covered some 240 trial participants: 200 to 220 given two doses of AZD1222 and 26 given two doses of MenACWY control vaccine. Trial participants were enrolled by age into subgroups of 18-55, 56-69 and 70-plus years, and 148, 28 and 57 TCR-sequenced participants, respectively, were included in these subgroups.

Taken from the germline V gene, the CDR1 and CDR2 loops are KGHSH and LQKENI. A distance of 10 bases separates the germline ends of V and J, which lose 6 bases and 3 bases respectively. The CDR3 contains 13 residues, cysteine and phenylalanine counted. The sequence is cut down to CDR3 DNA, 39 bases in frame from base 1. Study-level results and caveats: Because no samples from the day 14 peak response were available, repertoires could be characterized only after the peak T cell response. Participants were mostly white British and included more females than males, and it was suggested by the authors that clonal diversity may have been underestimated. A significant rise in spike-specific TCR breadth and depth was observed after two AZD1222 doses relative to day 0 and relative to MenACWY recipients. In the small 56-69-year group, the increase in depth fell short of significance, most likely because of low power. Reportedly, close to half of the unique spike-specific TCRs recognized epitopes lying outside the regions that are mutated in the B.1.351 and B.1.1.7 variants. Conclusions about previously exposed vaccinees were limited because only six or seven AZD1222 recipients were SARS-CoV-2 seropositive at baseline. The whole spike protein was spanned by vaccine-associated CD4 TCRs, and dominant responses were seen in regions 160-218 and 743-854.

The CDR3 regions of human TCRbeta chains were analyzed by immunosequencing. The original pipeline was this. Repertoire TCRs were matched against a reference library of SARS-CoV-2-specific TCRs generated with the MIRA antigen-specificity platform. Breadth was defined as the fraction of unique TCRs that were SARS-CoV-2-associated, and depth was defined as the fraction of total T cells that were SARS-CoV-2-associated. Each spike-specific TCR was assigned to its reactive spike region and to a CD4 or CD8 class using the MIRA data. Log10-transformed breadth and depth values were compared by one-way ANOVA with Sidak's multiple comparisons tests. In its TCRdb copy, this immuneACCESS table keeps in-frame sequences only and misses some clones. Where compared with another copy, unresolved V genes explain less than half of these, and the others have no known cause. The V and J calls and the clone size are those of that table, but D and trimming were determined from the DNA. The sample table contains 130,000 to 150,000 clones; only one count was recorded for approximately 85% of them. About 4% of the sample belongs to the ten largest clones.

The sample's time point label, in plain terms: baseline before first vaccination. Sample treatment or condition, as interpreted from the label and publication: meningococcal conjugate vaccine given as trial control. Vaccinee samples were obtained from the UK trials COV001 and COV002, which included a single-blind randomized controlled phase 2/3 trial of AZD1222 (ChAdOx1 nCoV-19) in healthy adults. Trial participant PBMC samples were collected at day 0 and day 28 after the second dose for TCRbeta chain sequencing. Worth noting for this clone: Its antigen target is currently unknown. Within one base of it there is no much larger clone, and no base qualities were kept.

The receptor was derived from an adult in good health. The sequenced sample was peripheral blood, obtained on day 0 of MenACWY control vaccination. The chain employs TRBV18 and TRBJ2-3; TRBD1 is possibly the D segment (6 matching bases). The CDR3 reads as follows: CASSDGQTDTQYF. At the DNA level, the sequence is TGTGCCAGCTCGGACGGACAGACAGATACGCAGTATTTT.